The source of this T cell receptor beta chain is a study of blood T cell repertoires in COVID-19. The wider study: Italy, Spain and the United States were the sources of the convalescent and acute COVID-19 samples. The analysed material was cDNA or gDNA that came from T cells, B-cell-depleted T cells, or PBMCs.

This clone has only a few counts. This CDR3 contains 17 residues. V was clipped by 1 base and J by 3 bases, with 18 bases between them. Germline CDR1 and CDR2: LNHDA and SQIVND (reference sequence). In the original analysis: Estimated nucleated cell counts came from reference gene primer amplification. Assay used: immunoSEQ multiplex PCR; TCRdb lists only in-frame clones, some missing. V and J calls plus clone size are reproduced from that table; the DNA served to infer D and trimming. The profile shows some 190,000 clones, approximately 80% of them singletons. The clonotype originates from a man aged 55 to 70 with acute or convalescent COVID-19. The rearrangement uses TRBV19 and TRBJ1-1; perhaps TRBD1 as D (5 bases). Sequencing was carried out using peripheral blood. CDR3 residues: CASSIGGGKGLYTEAFF. CDR3 coding DNA: TGTGCCAGTAGTATAGGGGGGGGAAAGGGTCTATACACTGAAGCTTTCTTT.